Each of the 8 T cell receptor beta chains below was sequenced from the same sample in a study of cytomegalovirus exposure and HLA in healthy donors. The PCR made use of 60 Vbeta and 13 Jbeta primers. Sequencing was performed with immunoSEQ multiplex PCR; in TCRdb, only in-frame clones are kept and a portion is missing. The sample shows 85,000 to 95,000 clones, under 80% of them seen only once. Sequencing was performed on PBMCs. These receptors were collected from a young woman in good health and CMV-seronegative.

Here the CDR3 reads CASSVLPRAGVPDTQYF. CDR3 bases: TGTGCCAGCAGTGTCCTCCCGCGCGCGGGAGTGCCAGATACGCAGTATTTT. The rearrangement links TRBV7-3 to TRBJ2-3, with 7 bases fitting TRBD2. V was clipped by 6 bases and J by 4 bases; unmatched bases: 16. The CDR3 contains 17 residues. Germline V gene data show CDR1 as SGHTA and CDR2 as FQGTGA. Full variable domain (remainder filled in from reference TRBV7-3 and TRBJ2-3): GAGVSQTPSNKVTEKGKYVELRCDPISGHTALYWYRQSLGQGPEFLIYFQGTGAADDSGLPNDRFFAVRPEGSVSTLKIQRTERGDSAVYLCASSVLPRAGVPDTQYFGPGTRLTVL.

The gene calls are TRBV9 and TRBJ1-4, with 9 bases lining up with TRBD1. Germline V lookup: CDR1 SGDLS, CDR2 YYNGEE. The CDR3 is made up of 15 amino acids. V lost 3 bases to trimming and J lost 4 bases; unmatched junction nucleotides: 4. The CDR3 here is CASSGMTGGNEKLFF. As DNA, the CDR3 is TGTGCCAGCAGCGGGATGACAGGGGGTAATGAAAAACTGTTTTTT.

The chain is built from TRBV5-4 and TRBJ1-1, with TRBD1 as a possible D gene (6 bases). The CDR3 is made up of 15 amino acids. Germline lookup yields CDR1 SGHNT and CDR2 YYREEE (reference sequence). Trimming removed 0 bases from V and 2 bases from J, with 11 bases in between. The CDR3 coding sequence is TGTGCCAGCAGCTTGGACAGGGAGGGCAACACTGAAGCTTTCTTT. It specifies CASSLDREGNTEAFF.

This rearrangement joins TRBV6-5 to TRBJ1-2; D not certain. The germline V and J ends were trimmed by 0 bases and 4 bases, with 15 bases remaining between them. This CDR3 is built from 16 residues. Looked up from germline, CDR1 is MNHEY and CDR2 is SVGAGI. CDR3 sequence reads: CASSYSSPDPSYGYTF. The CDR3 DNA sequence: TGTGCCAGCAGTTACTCGAGTCCAGACCCTAGCTATGGCTACACCTTC.

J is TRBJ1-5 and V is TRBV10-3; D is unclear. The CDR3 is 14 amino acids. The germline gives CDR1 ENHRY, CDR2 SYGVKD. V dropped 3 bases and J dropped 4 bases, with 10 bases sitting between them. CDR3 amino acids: CAISDRPFNQPQHF. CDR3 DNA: TGTGCCATCAGTGACAGGCCGTTTAATCAGCCCCAGCATTTT.

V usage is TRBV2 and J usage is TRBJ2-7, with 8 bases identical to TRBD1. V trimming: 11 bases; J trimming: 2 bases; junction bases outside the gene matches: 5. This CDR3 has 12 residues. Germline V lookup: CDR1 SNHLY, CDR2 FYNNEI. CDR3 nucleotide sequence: TGTGCCGGCGGACAGGGACCCTACGAGCAGTACTTC. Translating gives CAGGQGPYEQYF.

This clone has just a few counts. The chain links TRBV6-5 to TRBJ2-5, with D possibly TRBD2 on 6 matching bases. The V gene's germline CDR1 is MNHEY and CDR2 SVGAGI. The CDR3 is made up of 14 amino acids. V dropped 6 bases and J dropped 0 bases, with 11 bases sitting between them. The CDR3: CASSLGGYQETQYF. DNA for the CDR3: TGTGCCAGCAGCTTGGGGGGTTACCAAGAGACCCAGTACTTC.

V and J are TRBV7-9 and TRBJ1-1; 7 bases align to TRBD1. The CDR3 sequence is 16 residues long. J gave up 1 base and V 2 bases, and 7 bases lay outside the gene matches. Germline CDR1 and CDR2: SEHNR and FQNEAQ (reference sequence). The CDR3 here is CASSLRATGPNTEAFF. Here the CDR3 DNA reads TGTGCCAGCAGCTTAAGGGCGACAGGGCCGAACACTGAAGCTTTCTTT.